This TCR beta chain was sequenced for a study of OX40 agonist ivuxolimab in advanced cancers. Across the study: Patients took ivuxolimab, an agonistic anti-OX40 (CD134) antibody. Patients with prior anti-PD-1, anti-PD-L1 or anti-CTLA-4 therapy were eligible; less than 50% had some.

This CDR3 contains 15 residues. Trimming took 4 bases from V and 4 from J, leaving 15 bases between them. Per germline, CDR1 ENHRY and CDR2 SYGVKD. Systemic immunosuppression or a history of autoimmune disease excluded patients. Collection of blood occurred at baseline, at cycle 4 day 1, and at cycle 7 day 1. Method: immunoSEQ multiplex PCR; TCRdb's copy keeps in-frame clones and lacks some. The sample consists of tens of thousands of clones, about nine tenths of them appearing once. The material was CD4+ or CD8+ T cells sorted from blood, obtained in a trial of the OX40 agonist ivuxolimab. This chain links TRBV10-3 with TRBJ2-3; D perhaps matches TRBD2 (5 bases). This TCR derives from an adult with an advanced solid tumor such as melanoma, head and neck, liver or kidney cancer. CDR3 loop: CAISGNYRGADTQYF. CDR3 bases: TGTGCCATCAGTGGAAACTACCGGGGTGCAGATACGCAGTATTTT.